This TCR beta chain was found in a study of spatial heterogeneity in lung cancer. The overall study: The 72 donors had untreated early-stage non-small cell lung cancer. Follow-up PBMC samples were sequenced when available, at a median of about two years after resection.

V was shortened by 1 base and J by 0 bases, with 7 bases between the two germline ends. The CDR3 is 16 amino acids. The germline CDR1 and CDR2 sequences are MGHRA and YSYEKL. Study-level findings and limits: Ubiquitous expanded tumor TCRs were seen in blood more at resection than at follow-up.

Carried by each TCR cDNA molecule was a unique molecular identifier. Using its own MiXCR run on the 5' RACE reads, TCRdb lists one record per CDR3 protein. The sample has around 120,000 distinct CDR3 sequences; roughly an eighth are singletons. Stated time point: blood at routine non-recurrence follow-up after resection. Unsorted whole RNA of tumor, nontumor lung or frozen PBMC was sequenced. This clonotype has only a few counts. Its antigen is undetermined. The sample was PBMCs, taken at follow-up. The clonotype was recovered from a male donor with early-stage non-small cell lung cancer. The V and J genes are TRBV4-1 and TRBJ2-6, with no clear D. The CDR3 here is CASSQGADSGANVLTF. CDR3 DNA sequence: TGCGCCAGCAGCCAAGGAGCCGACTCTGGGGCCAACGTCCTGACTTTC.